Below, 23 T cell receptor beta chains from the same sample are listed, as sequenced in a study of patients and donors after allogeneic stem cell transplantation. MiXCR, applied by TCRdb to the RT-PCR reads, yields one record per CDR3 protein. The sample yields roughly 880,000 distinct CDR3 sequences, roughly 18% seen once. Sequenced: blood, either unsorted or a sorted T cell fraction (not recorded which). All receptors come from a human donor who was either an allogeneic HSCT recipient or a stem cell or donor lymphocyte infusion donor (not recorded which). It is not recorded whose cells these are; they may come from a transplant donor.

The sample holds one count of this clonotype. This chain connects TRBV4-3 to TRBJ1-3; maybe TRBD1 (5 bases). Per germline, CDR1 LGHNA and CDR2 YSLEER. V lost 0 bases, J lost 0 bases, and 12 bases lay in between. CDR3 length: 17 residues. The DNA for the CDR3 is TGCGCCAGCAGCCAAGATCCAGGGACCTACTCTGGAAACACCATATATTTT. It translates to CASSQDPGTYSGNTIYF.

In this sample, this clonotype turned up a few times. The chain recombines TRBV10-3 with TRBJ2-7; tentative D call: TRBD2 (6 bases). V lost 0 bases and J lost 0, with 18 bases in between. CDR3 length: 18 residues. Germline V lookup: CDR1 ENHRY, CDR2 SYGVKD. CDR3 bases: TGTGCCATCAGTGAGTCGCCCCTCCAGCGGGCGAGCTCCTACGAGCAGTACTTC. Translation: CAISESPLQRASSYEQYF.

The chain carries TRBV6-2 or TRBV6-3 and TRBJ1-1; possibly TRBD1 for D (5 bases). With 7 bases removed from V and 7 bases from J, the gap between germline ends came to 16 bases. Germline CDR1 and CDR2: MNHEY and SVGEGT. This CDR3 region has 13 residues. The CDR3: CASIYDDRFEAFF. In DNA form, the CDR3 reads TGTGCCAGCATCTATGACGACAGATTTGAAGCTTTCTTT.

The chain joins TRBV12-3 or TRBV12-4 to TRBJ2-1; D possibly matches TRBD1 or TRBD2 (5 bases each). V dropped 5 bases and J dropped 4 bases, with 15 bases sitting between them. This CDR3 region has 15 residues. DNA for the CDR3: TGTGCCAGCAGTCCGTCGAGGGGACCTTACAATGAGCAGTTCTTC. Protein: CASSPSRGPYNEQFF.

The chain recombines TRBV15 with TRBJ1-2; no reliable D call. Trimming shortened V by 0 bases and J by 4 bases, and 15 bases separated the two germline ends. CDR1 and CDR2 from the germline V gene are LNHNV and YYDKDF (reference sequence). The CDR3 has 16 residues. Written as DNA, the CDR3 is TGTGCCACCAGCAGAGATCCGAAGGGCCTGGCCTATGGCTACACCTTC. Translating it yields CATSRDPKGLAYGYTF. The full variable domain, its missing parts supplied by reference TRBV15 and TRBJ1-2, is DAMVIQNPRYQVTQFGKPVTLSCSQTLNHNVMYWYQQKSSQAPKLLFHYYDKDFNNEADTPDNFQSRRPNTSFCFLDIRSPGLGDTAMYLCATSRDPKGLAYGYTFGSGTRLTVV.

This clonotype was counted at least ten times. V gene TRBV25-1 combines with J gene TRBJ2-1; D gene ambiguous. Looked up from germline, CDR1 is MGHDK and CDR2 is SYGVNS. Trimming shortened V by 2 bases and J by 7 bases, and 9 bases separated the two germline ends. The CDR3 has 13 amino acids. CDR3 amino acids: CASSEVGYNEQFF. In DNA form, the CDR3 reads TGTGCCAGCAGTGAAGTCGGGTATAATGAGCAGTTCTTC.

This chain links TRBV4-1 with TRBJ2-1; 8 positions match TRBD2. V was clipped by 2 bases and J by 10 bases; unmatched bases: 7. CDR3 length: 14 residues. Looked up from germline, CDR1 is MGHRA and CDR2 is YSYEKL. The CDR3 nucleotides read TGCGCCAGCAGCCAAATGCCGGGACTAGGGGAGCAGTTCTTC. Its protein product is CASSQMPGLGEQFF.

This rearrangement joins TRBV2 to TRBJ2-1; D unresolved. Trimming left V 6 bases short and J 8 bases short, with 14 bases between. Looked up from germline, CDR1 is SNHLY and CDR2 is FYNNEI. This CDR3 is 13 amino acids long. CDR3 in amino acids: CASSSFRSDEQFF. CDR3 coding DNA: TGTGCCAGCAGCTCCTTCCGTTCGGATGAGCAGTTCTTC.

The chain links TRBV11-3 to TRBJ2-3, with 8 positions matching TRBD2. This CDR3 contains 16 residues. J was trimmed by 2 bases and V by 0 bases; bases with no gene match: 4. Germline-derived CDR1 and CDR2 are SGHNT and YENEEA. CDR3 coding DNA: TGTGCCAGCAGCTTAGAGTCTAGCGGGTCCACAGATACGCAGTATTTT. Translating gives CASSLESSGSTDTQYF.

This clonotype was detected a few times. The rearrangement links TRBV6-5 to TRBJ1-2; perhaps TRBD1 as D (6 bases). V was pared by 0 bases and J by 12 bases, with 17 bases between. The V gene's germline CDR1 is MNHEY and CDR2 SVGAGI. The CDR3 consists of 14 residues. The CDR3 sequence: CASSYSIGPGDNTF. The DNA of the CDR3 is TGTGCCAGCAGTTACTCGATCGGGCCAGGGGATAACACCTTC.

The chain links TRBV28 to TRBJ2-3; no clear D. This CDR3 spans 15 amino acids. The germline gives CDR1 MDHEN, CDR2 SYDVKM. V gave up 3 bases and J gave up 2 bases, with 12 bases separating them. This chain's CDR3 is CASSLAGSHTDTQYF. In DNA form, the CDR3 reads TGTGCCAGCAGTTTGGCCGGGTCCCACACAGATACGCAGTATTTT. Combining the CDR3 with reference TRBV28 and TRBJ2-3 gives the whole variable domain DVKVTQSSRYLVKRTGEKVFLECVQDMDHENMFWYRQDPGLGLRLIYFSYDVKMKEKGDIPEGYSVSREKKERFSLILESASTNQTSMYLCASSLAGSHTDTQYFGPGTRLTVL.

This clonotype was counted a single time. A much larger clone sits a single nucleotide away, making a read error possible. This chain uses TRBV10-3 with TRBJ2-2, with TRBD1 matching 7 bases. CDR3 length: 14 residues. Per the germline V gene, CDR1 is ENHRY and CDR2 is SYGVKD. The trim removed 10 bases at V and 6 bases at J, leaving 11 bases unmatched. CDR3 DNA: TGTGCCACGAAGACAGGGCCGCCGCCCGGGGAGCTGTTTTTT. Translation: CATKTGPPPGELFF.

The chain uses TRBV5-1 and TRBJ2-1; possibly TRBD2 for D (5 bases). This CDR3 region has 14 residues. The V end lost 0 bases, the J end lost 5 bases, and 9 bases lay between the germline ends. In germline, CDR1 is SGHRS, CDR2 YFSETQ. CDR3 sequence: CASSLETTDNEQFF. The CDR3 DNA follows: TGCGCCAGCAGCTTGGAGACTACAGACAATGAGCAGTTCTTC.

The V and J genes are TRBV28 and TRBJ2-7; TRBD2 matches 7 bases. The trim removed 7 bases at V and 2 bases at J, leaving 14 bases unmatched. Per the germline V gene, CDR1 is MDHEN and CDR2 is SYDVKM. The CDR3 extends over 16 amino acids. Written as DNA, the CDR3 is TGTGCCAGCAACTCCCCGGGGAGGGGATTTGCCTACGAGCAGTACTTC. Translating gives CASNSPGRGFAYEQYF. Full variable domain (outside the CDR3, taken from reference TRBV28 and TRBJ2-7): DVKVTQSSRYLVKRTGEKVFLECVQDMDHENMFWYRQDPGLGLRLIYFSYDVKMKEKGDIPEGYSVSREKKERFSLILESASTNQTSMYLCASNSPGRGFAYEQYFGPGTRLTVT.

Ten or more counts support this clonotype. This sequence joins TRBV12-3 or TRBV12-4 and TRBJ1-1; no reliable D call. CDR3 length: 12 residues. The V end lost 6 bases, the J end lost 6 bases, and 11 bases lay between the germline ends. The CDR3: CASSQYSPEAFF. Here the CDR3 DNA reads TGTGCCAGCAGCCAATACAGTCCTGAAGCTTTCTTT.

The chain has TRBV27 and TRBJ2-2, with a possible D match to TRBD1 (6 bases). Germline loops: CDR1 MNHEY, CDR2 SMNVEV (reference sequence). The CDR3 spans 14 residues. Deletions cut 6 bases from V and 8 bases from J, with 16 bases between. The CDR3 DNA is TGTGCCAGCAGCCTAGGACAGAGGTTGGGGGAGCTGTTTTTT. This translates into CASSLGQRLGELFF.

This chain joins TRBV7-2 and TRBJ2-1; 12 nucleotides line up with TRBD2. Germline V gene lookup returns CDR1 SGHTA and CDR2 FQGNSA. The CDR3 consists of 16 residues. V dropped 4 bases and J dropped 9; count of bases not matched to a gene: 10. DNA of the CDR3: TGTGCCAGCAGCTCTCCTAGCGGGAGGGCCCTTGCTGAGCAGTTCTTC. It translates to CASSSPSGRALAEQFF.

V gene TRBV7-8 combines with J gene TRBJ2-7; TRBD2 matches 10 bases. J was trimmed by 2 bases and V by 5 bases; bases with no gene match: 6. CDR1 and CDR2 from the germline V gene are SGHVS and FQNEAQ. The CDR3 extends over 15 amino acids. Here the CDR3 DNA reads TGTGCCAGCAGCCCCCTAGCGGGAGTACCCTACGAGCAGTACTTC. It is translated as CASSPLAGVPYEQYF.

The genes are TRBV12-3 or TRBV12-4 and TRBJ2-7, with TRBD1 as a possible D gene (6 bases). V was clipped by 6 bases and J by 9 bases, with 18 bases between them. This CDR3 has 13 residues. As DNA, the CDR3 is TGTGCCAGCAGCCAGGGACAAGTTGTTGGGCAGTACTTC. This gives the protein CASSQGQVVGQYF.

This clonotype has a count of ten or more. CDR3 DNA sequence: TGTGCCATCAGTGAGTCATCTCGGAGTTCTGGCTACACCTTC. This sequence encodes CAISESSRSSGYTF. The gene calls are TRBV10-3 and TRBJ1-2; D remains ambiguous. The germline V gene has CDR1 ENHRY and CDR2 SYGVKD. Deletions cut 0 bases from V and 7 bases from J, with 12 bases between. This CDR3 has 14 residues.

In its sample, this clonotype was seen many times. The chain recombines TRBV12-3 or TRBV12-4 with TRBJ2-3, with TRBD2 as a possible D gene (7 bases). Trimming removed 3 bases from V and 5 bases from J, with 15 bases in between. The CDR3 has 15 residues. CDR3 loop: CASSLRRGRGDTQYF. The CDR3 DNA sequence: TGTGCCAGCAGTTTGAGGCGGGGGCGGGGAGATACGCAGTATTTT.

This CDR3 reads CASSYSKAGGNTDTQYF. For the CDR3, the DNA is TGTGCCAGCAGTTACTCGAAGGCGGGGGGAAACACAGATACGCAGTATTTT. The V call is TRBV6-5, the J call TRBJ2-3; 8 bases fit TRBD2. V dropped 0 bases and J dropped 2; count of bases not matched to a gene: 7. The germline V gene has CDR1 MNHEY and CDR2 SVGAGI. CDR3 size: 17 residues.

The chain is built from TRBV11-2 and TRBJ2-2; tentatively, D is TRBD1 (6 bases). CDR3 length equals 14 residues. Germline loops: CDR1 SGHAT, CDR2 FQNNGV. V was shortened by 5 bases and J by 10 bases, with 17 bases between the two germline ends. CDR3 in amino acids: CASSAQTGVTELFF. Written as DNA, the CDR3 is TGTGCCAGCAGCGCCCAGACAGGAGTCACGGAGCTGTTTTTT.